Below, 4 T cell receptor beta chains from the same sample are listed, as sequenced in a study of technical replicates of blood from a handful of donors. Produced via immunoSEQ multiplex PCR; TCRdb's table is partial and in-frame only. The sample shows 55,000 to 75,000 clones, more than 70% of them seen only once. The sample comprised PBMCs. The receptors originated from a human donor in good health. Some clones in this sample may be carry-over from other donors' samples.

V and J are TRBV7-9 and TRBJ2-7; the match to TRBD1 covers 8 bases. Trimming at V came to 5 bases and at J to 4 bases, leaving 7 bases not matched to a gene. CDR3 size: 14 residues. Germline V gives CDR1 SEHNR, CDR2 FQNEAQ (reference sequence). The CDR3 reads CASSDYRGLYEQYF. CDR3 DNA: TGTGCCAGCAGCGATTACAGGGGGTTGTACGAGCAGTACTTC.

The chain has TRBV7-2 and TRBJ1-5; unclear D gene. CDR1 SGHTA and CDR2 FQGNSA come from the germline V gene. The ends were cut back, 1 base at V and 6 bases at J, with 10 bases in the middle. The CDR3 is made up of 14 amino acids. CDR3 loop: CASSLGNSGQPQHF. The CDR3 nucleotides read TGTGCCAGCAGCTTAGGGAATTCGGGTCAGCCCCAGCATTTT.

The chain uses TRBV4-3 and TRBJ2-5, with D perhaps TRBD2 (5 bases). V was pared by 1 base and J by 5 bases, with 17 bases between. Germline values: CDR1 LGHNA, CDR2 YSLEER. The CDR3 is 16 amino acids. The CDR3 protein is CASSQVRAEEVETQYF. The CDR3 nucleotides are TGCGCCAGCAGCCAAGTCCGAGCGGAGGAGGTGGAGACCCAGTACTTC.

This clone was counted once. V usage is TRBV29-1 and J usage is TRBJ2-1; 9 nucleotides agree with TRBD2. CDR1 is SQVTM and CDR2 is ANQGSEA in the germline V gene. The V segment lost 3 bases and the J segment 9 bases; nucleotides outside the gene matches: 9. The CDR3 extends over 14 amino acids. The CDR3 here is CSVEGGLAGVEQFF. The DNA of the CDR3 is TGCAGCGTTGAGGGGGGACTAGCAGGGGTTGAGCAGTTCTTC.